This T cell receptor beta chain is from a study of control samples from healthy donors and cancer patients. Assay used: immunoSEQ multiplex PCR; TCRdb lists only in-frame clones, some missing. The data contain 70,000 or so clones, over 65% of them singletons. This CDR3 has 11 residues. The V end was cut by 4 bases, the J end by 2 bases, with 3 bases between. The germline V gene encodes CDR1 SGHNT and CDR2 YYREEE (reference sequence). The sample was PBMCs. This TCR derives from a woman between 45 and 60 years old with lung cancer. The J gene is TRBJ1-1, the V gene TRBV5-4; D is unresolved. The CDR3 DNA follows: TGTGCCAGCAGCCAAAACACTGAAGCTTTCTTT. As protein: CASSQNTEAFF.